This TCR beta chain was captured in a study of naive CD8 T cells in extremely preterm neonates. To note about this clone: Antigen: not known.

Repertoires were generated with immunoSEQ multiplex PCR, while TCRdb's copy carries only in-frame clones and drops some. The table has about 23,000 clones, roughly 88% seen once. The CDR3 has 16 residues. With 6 bases removed from V and 1 base from J, the gap between germline ends came to 13 bases. Germline CDR1 reads LNHDA; CDR2 reads SQIVND (reference sequence). Preterm samples came from extremely preterm deliveries at about 22-29 weeks. Pregnancies with fetal demise were excluded. Sorting kept Annexin V-negative CD3+CD8+CD45RA+CCR7+ naive T cells. The study, taken as a whole, reports: Relative to older groups, preterm infants had shorter, less trimmed CDR3s with fewer N additions. Shared CDR3 nucleotide sequences: preterm roughly 2.6%, term roughly 0.4%, children roughly 0.03%, adults 0.01%.

The chain recombines TRBV19 with TRBJ2-6, with D tentatively TRBD1 (6 bases). The receptor comes from a boy who was born preterm. Sample: naive CD8+ T cells from cord blood. CDR3 in DNA: TGTGCCAGTAGCCCTCCTACAGGGTCTGGGGCCAACGTCCTGACTTTC. This codes for CASSPPTGSGANVLTF.